Sequencing of this T cell receptor (beta chain) was carried out in a study of blood T cell repertoires in COVID-19. Looked up from germline, CDR1 is SGHRS and CDR2 is YFSETQ. This CDR3 region has 14 residues. Trimming pared 5 bases from V and 3 bases from J, leaving 13 bases between. In the authors' workflow: Using reference gene primer amplification, nucleated cell counts were estimated. Sequencing used immunoSEQ multiplex PCR; TCRdb keeps in-frame clones, though not all of them. The D gene and trimming were derived from the DNA, and the V and J assignments and clone size from that table. Here the sample spans about 190,000 clones, more than 85% being singletons.

The TCR sequence derives from a man between 65 and 79 years old with active or convalescent COVID-19. The chain is built from TRBV5-1 and TRBJ2-3; D perhaps matches TRBD1 (5 bases). The source material was peripheral blood. CDR3 bases: TGCGCCAGCAGTCAAGGGGCGCTAACAGATACGCAGTATTTT. Its protein product is CASSQGALTDTQYF.